The 15 T cell receptor beta chains in this list originate from one sample, sequenced in a study of siplizumab effects on memory and regulatory T cells. Clones were read by immunoSEQ multiplex PCR, and TCRdb kept only the in-frame ones, dropping some. The data show tens of thousands of clones, with about 88% seen just once and 0.3% to 0.45% held by the top ten. Sequencing input: naive CD8+ T cells sorted from blood. The receptors stem from a human donor in good health.

In this sample, this clone turned up a few times. The gene calls are TRBV4-1 and TRBJ1-2, with 8 bases lining up with TRBD1. CDR3 length: 15 residues. V lost 1 base and J lost 2; bases outside the gene matches: 3. CDR1 and CDR2 (germline): MGHRA, YSYEKL. CDR3 region: CASSQVQGANYGYTF. The CDR3 coding sequence is TGCGCCAGCAGCCAAGTCCAGGGGGCGAACTATGGCTACACCTTC.

The V gene is TRBV23-1, the J gene TRBJ2-3, with TRBD1 matching over 8 bases. TRBV23-1 is an ORF for which the function is uncertain. Unmatched junction bases numbered 10, after V lost 9 bases and J lost 2 bases. The CDR3 spans 15 residues. CDR3 residues: CARRFRTGNTDTQYF. The CDR3 DNA reads as TGCGCCAGAAGATTTCGGACAGGGAACACAGATACGCAGTATTTT.

This clone was recorded once. The chain couples TRBV29-1 to TRBJ2-3; D is perhaps TRBD2 (6 bases). Trimming cost V 2 bases and J 3 bases, with 12 bases left between them. The CDR3 is made up of 14 amino acids. Germline loops: CDR1 SQVTM, CDR2 ANQGSEA. The CDR3 reads CSVENGGATDTQYF. The CDR3, as DNA: TGCAGCGTTGAAAATGGCGGGGCGACAGATACGCAGTATTTT.

The chain employs TRBV9 and TRBJ1-4; the D gene is possibly TRBD1 (5 bases). V was trimmed by 4 bases and J by 5 bases, leaving 15 bases between them. Germline V gene sequence: CDR1 SGDLS, CDR2 YYNGEE. The CDR3 sequence is 15 residues long. The CDR3 region has the DNA TGTGCCAGCAGCCCATGGACGGGGCTCAATGAAAAACTGTTTTTT. Translating it yields CASSPWTGLNEKLFF.

The chain employs TRBV9 and TRBJ2-4; no clear D gene. Deletions cut 3 bases from V and 0 bases from J, with 16 bases between. Germline V CDR1 and CDR2: SGDLS, YYNGEE. The CDR3 runs 17 residues. In nucleotides, the CDR3 is TGTGCCAGCAGCGCCGGGCCAGGAGTCATAGCCAAAAACATTCAGTACTTC. It specifies CASSAGPGVIAKNIQYF.

In this sample, this clone turned up a few times. The rearrangement links TRBV4-1 to TRBJ1-5; D is ambiguous. The germline gives CDR1 MGHRA, CDR2 YSYEKL. This CDR3 region has 14 residues. Trimming took off 3 bases at V and 5 bases at J, with 11 bases between the two ends. CDR3 sequence reads: CASSQEMDYQPQHF. In DNA form, the CDR3 reads TGCGCCAGCAGCCAGGAAATGGATTATCAGCCCCAGCATTTT.

CDR3 coding DNA: TGTGCCAGCAGCTACGGGACACTTGACGCCTACACCTTC. Protein: CASSYGTLDAYTF. J is TRBJ1-2 and V is TRBV6-5; D is perhaps TRBD1 (6 bases). The V gene's germline CDR1 is MNHEY and CDR2 SVGAGI. V was trimmed by 6 bases and J by 10 bases, leaving 18 bases between them. The CDR3 extends over 13 amino acids.

The chain uses TRBV13 and TRBJ2-7; 7 bases fit TRBD1. CDR3 size: 16 residues. The V gene's germline CDR1 is PRHDT and CDR2 FYEKMQ (reference sequence). Losses at the gene ends were 5 bases for V and 0 bases for J; bases not matched to a gene: 10. CDR3 in DNA: TGTGCCAGCAGCCCCAGGGGGAGCGCGAGCTCCTACGAGCAGTACTTC. Translation gives CASSPRGSASSYEQYF.

The chain uses TRBV5-4 and TRBJ2-1, with D perhaps TRBD1 or TRBD2 (7 bases each). The ends were cut back, 4 bases at V and 4 bases at J, with 12 bases in the middle. Per the germline V gene, CDR1 is SGHNT and CDR2 is YYREEE (reference sequence). This CDR3 contains 14 residues. CDR3 DNA: TGTGCCAGCAGCGGGGAGGGGGCTTACAATGAGCAGTTCTTC. It is translated as CASSGEGAYNEQFF.

For this clone: A junction boundary mismatches the germline segment, possibly from a read error. V gene TRBV7-7 combines with J gene TRBJ1-5, with 8 positions matching TRBD1. This CDR3 has 17 residues. Germline V lookup: CDR1 SSHAT, CDR2 FNYEAQ (reference sequence). This CDR3 is CASSPRTGLRSNQPQHF. The CDR3 DNA reads TGTGCTAGCAGCCCGCGGACAGGGCTTCGAAGCAATCAGCCCCAGCATTTT.

The V gene is TRBV6-5, the J gene TRBJ1-1; D unresolved. Per the germline V gene, CDR1 is MNHEY and CDR2 is SVGAGI. This CDR3 spans 13 amino acids. V was shortened by 0 bases and J by 7 bases, with 9 bases between the two germline ends. The CDR3 region is CASSYSKVVEAFF. Written as DNA, the CDR3 is TGTGCCAGCAGTTACTCGAAAGTAGTTGAAGCTTTCTTT.

The J gene is TRBJ1-6, the V gene TRBV15, with 9 positions matching TRBD1. V gave up 5 bases and J gave up 5 bases; unmatched junction bases: 4. The CDR3 sequence is 15 residues long. Germline values: CDR1 LNHNV, CDR2 YYDKDF (reference sequence). For the CDR3, the DNA is TGTGCCACCAGCGGGGACAGGGCTAATAATTCACCCCTCCACTTT. Translating gives CATSGDRANNSPLHF.

The J gene is TRBJ2-7, the V gene TRBV4-1; 8 nucleotides align to TRBD2. The germline V gene has CDR1 MGHRA and CDR2 YSYEKL. V lost 1 base to trimming and J lost 6 bases; unmatched junction nucleotides: 5. The CDR3 runs 14 residues. The CDR3, as DNA: TGCGCCAGCAGCCAAGCTACCCGGGGGGGCGAGCAGTACTTC. It specifies CASSQATRGGEQYF.

The J gene is TRBJ1-2, the V gene TRBV19; 7 bases are shared with TRBD1. Germline CDR1 and CDR2: LNHDA and SQIVND (reference sequence). V lost 5 bases to trimming and J lost 5 bases; unmatched junction nucleotides: 11. This CDR3 has 15 amino acids. The CDR3 DNA is TGTGCCAGTAGTCTCCCGGGACAGACAAATTATGGCTACACCTTC. Amino acid sequence: CASSLPGQTNYGYTF.

The J gene is TRBJ2-7, the V gene TRBV7-2; 12 nucleotides align to TRBD1. Germline V lookup: CDR1 SGHTA, CDR2 FQGNSA. Trimming removed 0 bases from V and 4 bases from J; junction bases left unmatched: 4. This CDR3 spans 16 amino acids. The CDR3 reads CASSLAGQGAWYEQYF. As DNA, the CDR3 is TGTGCCAGCAGCTTAGCGGGACAGGGGGCGTGGTACGAGCAGTACTTC.